This T cell receptor beta chain was sequenced in a study of neoadjuvant anti-PD-1 for oral cavity cancer. Study overall: Nivolumab at 3 mg/kg was mostly given biweekly, three to four doses, pre-surgery. Around day 43, patients without progression received a fourth nivolumab dose before surgery.

Most tumor samples had 4 to 6 ug input DNA in two replicates. Libraries were prepared by immunoSEQ multiplex PCR; TCRdb keeps only in-frame clonotypes and omits some of them. The sample holds 5,000 or so clones; roughly 64% are singletons and the top ten take roughly 7.2%. The germline gives CDR1 MNHEY, CDR2 SVGAGI. This CDR3 region has 15 residues. Deletions cut 8 bases from V and 7 bases from J, with 23 bases between. Cohort: HPV-negative, locally advanced oral cavity squamous cell carcinoma patients. The TCR was taken from a person aged 35 to 85 with oral cavity squamous cell carcinoma. This chain connects TRBV6-5 to TRBJ1-1, with D maybe TRBD1 (5 bases). The source was tumor tissue, collected before nivolumab (anti-PD-1) treatment. The CDR3 loop is CASGSRAESDSEAFF. Here the CDR3 DNA reads TGTGCCAGCGGATCCCGGGCCGAGAGTGACAGTGAAGCTTTCTTT.